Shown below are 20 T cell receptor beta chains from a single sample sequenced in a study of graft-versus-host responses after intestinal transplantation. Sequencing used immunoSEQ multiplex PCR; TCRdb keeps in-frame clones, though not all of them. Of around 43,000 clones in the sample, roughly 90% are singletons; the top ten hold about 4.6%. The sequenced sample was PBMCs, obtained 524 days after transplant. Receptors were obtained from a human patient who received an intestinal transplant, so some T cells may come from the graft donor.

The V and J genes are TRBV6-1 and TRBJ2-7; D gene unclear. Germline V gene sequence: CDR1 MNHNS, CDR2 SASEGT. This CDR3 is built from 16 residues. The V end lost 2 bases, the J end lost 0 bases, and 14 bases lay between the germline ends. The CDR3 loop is CASSEPVVGHSYEQYF. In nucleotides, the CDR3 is TGTGCCAGCAGTGAACCGGTGGTAGGGCACTCCTACGAGCAGTACTTC.

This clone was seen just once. The CDR3 DNA sequence: TGTGCCAGCAGCTTAGGGACTATAGAATACGAGCAGTACTTC. Its protein is CASSLGTIEYEQYF. The gene calls are TRBV13 and TRBJ2-7; TRBD2 is a possible D gene (5 bases). Looked up from germline, CDR1 is PRHDT and CDR2 is FYEKMQ (reference sequence). The V gene lost 0 bases and the J gene lost 4 bases, with 10 bases spanning the gap. This CDR3 contains 14 residues.

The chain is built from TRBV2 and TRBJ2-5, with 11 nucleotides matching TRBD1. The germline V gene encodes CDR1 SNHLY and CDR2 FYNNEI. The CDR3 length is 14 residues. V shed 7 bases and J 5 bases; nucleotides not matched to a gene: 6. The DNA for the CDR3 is TGTGCCAGCACCGGACAGGGGGCACGGGAGACCCAGTACTTC. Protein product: CASTGQGARETQYF.

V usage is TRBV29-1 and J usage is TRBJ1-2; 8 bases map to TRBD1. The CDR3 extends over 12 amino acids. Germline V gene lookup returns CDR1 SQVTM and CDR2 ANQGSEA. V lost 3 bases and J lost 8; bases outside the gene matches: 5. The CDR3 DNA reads TGCAGCGTTGAGGACAGGGTAAACGGCTACACCTTC. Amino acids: CSVEDRVNGYTF.

In DNA form, the CDR3 reads TGCGCCAGCCGTCCTTTGGCGGGGGACAATGAGCAGTTCTTC. It is translated as CASRPLAGDNEQFF. The chain joins TRBV5-1 to TRBJ2-1; 7 positions agree with TRBD2. V lost 7 bases, J lost 5 bases, and 9 bases stayed unmatched. The CDR3 is made up of 14 amino acids. Germline lookup yields CDR1 SGHRS and CDR2 YFSETQ.

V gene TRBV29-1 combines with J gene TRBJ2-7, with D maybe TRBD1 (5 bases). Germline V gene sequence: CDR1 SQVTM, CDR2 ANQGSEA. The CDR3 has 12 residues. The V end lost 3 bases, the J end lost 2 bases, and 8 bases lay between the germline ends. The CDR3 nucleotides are TGCAGCGTTGAGAAAGGGGCCTACGAGCAGTACTTC. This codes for CSVEKGAYEQYF.

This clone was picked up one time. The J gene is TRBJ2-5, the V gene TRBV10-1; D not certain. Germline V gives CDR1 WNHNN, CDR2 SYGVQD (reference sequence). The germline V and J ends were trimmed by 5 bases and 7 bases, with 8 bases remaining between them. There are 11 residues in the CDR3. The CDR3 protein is CASSHGSTQYF. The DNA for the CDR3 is TGCGCCAGCAGTCATGGATCGACCCAGTACTTC.

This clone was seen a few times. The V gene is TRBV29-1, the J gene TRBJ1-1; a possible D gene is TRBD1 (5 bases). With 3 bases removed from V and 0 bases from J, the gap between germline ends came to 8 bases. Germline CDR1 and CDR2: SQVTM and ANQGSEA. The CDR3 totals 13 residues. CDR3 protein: CSVEGRMNTEAFF. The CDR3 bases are TGCAGCGTTGAGGGGCGGATGAACACTGAAGCTTTCTTT.

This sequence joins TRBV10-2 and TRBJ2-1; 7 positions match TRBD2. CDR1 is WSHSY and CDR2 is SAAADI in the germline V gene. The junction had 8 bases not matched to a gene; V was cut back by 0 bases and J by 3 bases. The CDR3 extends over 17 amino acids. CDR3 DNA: TGCGCCAGCAGTGAGTCCCGACTAGCCGCACTCTACAATGAGCAGTTCTTC. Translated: CASSESRLAALYNEQFF.

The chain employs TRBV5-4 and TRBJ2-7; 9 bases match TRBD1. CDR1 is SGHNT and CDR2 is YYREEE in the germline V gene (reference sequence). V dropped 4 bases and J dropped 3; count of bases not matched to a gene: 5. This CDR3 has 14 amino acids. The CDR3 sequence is CASSAGQGIYEQYF. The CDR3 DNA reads TGTGCCAGCAGCGCGGGACAGGGAATCTACGAGCAGTACTTC.

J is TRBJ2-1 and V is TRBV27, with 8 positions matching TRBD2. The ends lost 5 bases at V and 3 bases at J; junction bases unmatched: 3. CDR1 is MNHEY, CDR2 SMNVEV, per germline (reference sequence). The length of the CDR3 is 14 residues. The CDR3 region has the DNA TGTGCCAGCAGTCCGGGACTAGGCTACAATGAGCAGTTCTTC. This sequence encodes CASSPGLGYNEQFF.

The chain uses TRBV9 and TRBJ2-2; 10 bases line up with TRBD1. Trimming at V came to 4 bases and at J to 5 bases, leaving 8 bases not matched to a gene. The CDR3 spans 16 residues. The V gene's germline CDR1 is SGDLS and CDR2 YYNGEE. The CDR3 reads CASSTPTGGGTGELFF. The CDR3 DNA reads TGTGCCAGCAGCACCCCGACAGGGGGCGGAACCGGGGAGCTGTTTTTT.

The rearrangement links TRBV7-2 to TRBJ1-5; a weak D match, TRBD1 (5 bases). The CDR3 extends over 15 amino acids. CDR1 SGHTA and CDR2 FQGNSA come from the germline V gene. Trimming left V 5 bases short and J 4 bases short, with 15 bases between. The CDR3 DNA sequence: TGTGCCAGCAGCCCCTTTGGGGGGACGAATCAGCCCCAGCATTTT. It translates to CASSPFGGTNQPQHF.

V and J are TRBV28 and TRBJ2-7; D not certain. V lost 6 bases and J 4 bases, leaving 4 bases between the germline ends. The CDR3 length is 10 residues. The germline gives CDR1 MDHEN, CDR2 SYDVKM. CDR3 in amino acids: CASSHYEQYF. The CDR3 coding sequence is TGTGCCAGCAGCCATTACGAGCAGTACTTC.

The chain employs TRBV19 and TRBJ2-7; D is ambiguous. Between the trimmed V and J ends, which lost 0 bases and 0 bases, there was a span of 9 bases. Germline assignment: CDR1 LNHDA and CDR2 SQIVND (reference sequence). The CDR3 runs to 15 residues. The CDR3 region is CASSIEDAGSYEQYF. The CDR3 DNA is TGTGCCAGTAGTATAGAGGATGCAGGCTCCTACGAGCAGTACTTC.

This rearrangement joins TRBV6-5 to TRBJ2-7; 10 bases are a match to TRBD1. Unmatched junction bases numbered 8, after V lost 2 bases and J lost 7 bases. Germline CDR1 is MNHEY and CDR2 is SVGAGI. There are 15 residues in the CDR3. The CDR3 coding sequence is TGTGCCAGCAGTTACCAGGGGACAGGGGTTTTAGAGCAGTACTTC. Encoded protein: CASSYQGTGVLEQYF.

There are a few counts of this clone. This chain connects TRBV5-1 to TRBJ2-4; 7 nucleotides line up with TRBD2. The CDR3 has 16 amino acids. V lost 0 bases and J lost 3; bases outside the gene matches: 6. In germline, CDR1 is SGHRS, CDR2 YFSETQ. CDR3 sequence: CASSLDLAVLKNIQYF. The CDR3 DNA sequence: TGCGCCAGCAGCTTGGATCTAGCGGTTCTCAAAAACATTCAGTACTTC.

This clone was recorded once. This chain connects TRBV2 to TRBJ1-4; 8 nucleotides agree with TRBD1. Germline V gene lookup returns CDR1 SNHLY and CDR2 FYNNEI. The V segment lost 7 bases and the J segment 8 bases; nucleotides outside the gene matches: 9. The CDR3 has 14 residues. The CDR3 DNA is TGTGCCAGCACCACTCAGGGGGCCTGGGAAAAACTGTTTTTT. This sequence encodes CASTTQGAWEKLFF.

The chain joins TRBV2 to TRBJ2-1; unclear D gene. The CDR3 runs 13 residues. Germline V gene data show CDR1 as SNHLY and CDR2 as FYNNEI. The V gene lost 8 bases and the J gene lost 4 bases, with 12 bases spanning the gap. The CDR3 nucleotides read TGTGCCAGCTCGGCAGAGGCTTACAATGAGCAGTTCTTC. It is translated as CASSAEAYNEQFF.

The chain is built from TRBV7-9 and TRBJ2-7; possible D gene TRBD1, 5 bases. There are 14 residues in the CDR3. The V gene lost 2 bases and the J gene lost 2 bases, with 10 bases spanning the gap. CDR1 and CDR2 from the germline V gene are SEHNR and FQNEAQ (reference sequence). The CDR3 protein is CASSLLGAAYEQYF. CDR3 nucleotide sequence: TGTGCCAGCAGCTTATTAGGGGCTGCCTACGAGCAGTACTTC.